What follows are 13 T cell receptor beta chains derived from one specimen sequenced in a study of T cells in localized non-small cell lung cancer. The assay was immunoSEQ multiplex PCR, and TCRdb's table has in-frame clones only and misses some. The repertoire has about 18,000 clones, roughly 82% of them found once; the top ten carry 30%. This material consisted of peripheral blood, taken before any cancer treatment. These receptors originate from a male donor at least 60 years old with stage I lung adenocarcinoma.

This clone was recorded once. The J gene is TRBJ2-1, the V gene TRBV11-1; D is unclear. Trimming took 7 bases from V and 6 from J, leaving 13 bases between them. The germline gives CDR1 SGHAT, CDR2 FQDESV (reference sequence). CDR3 length equals 13 residues. The CDR3 loop reads CASNDPFLNEQFF. The CDR3 DNA is TGTGCCAGCAACGATCCTTTTCTCAATGAGCAGTTCTTC.

This chain uses TRBV5-4 with TRBJ2-7; D is tentatively TRBD1 or TRBD2 (5 bases each). CDR1 and CDR2 from the germline V gene are SGHNT and YYREEE (reference sequence). The CDR3 totals 16 residues. V lost 3 bases and J 4 bases, leaving 20 bases between the germline ends. Written as DNA, the CDR3 is TGTGCCAGCAGCTCCGGGGCCCCGACGGACGGGTACGAGCAGTACTTC. It translates to CASSSGAPTDGYEQYF. The full variable domain, rest sourced from reference TRBV5-4 and TRBJ2-7, is ETGVTQSPTHLIKTRGQQVTLRCSSQSGHNTVSWYQQALGQGPQFIFQYYREEENGRGNFPPRFSGLQFPNYSSELNVNALELDDSALYLCASSSGAPTDGYEQYFGPGTRLTVT.

The chain couples TRBV7-9 to TRBJ2-2; D is uncertain. Trimming took off 2 bases at V and 4 bases at J, with 5 bases between the two ends. The germline CDR1 and CDR2 sequences are SEHNR and FQNEAQ (reference sequence). The CDR3 contains 13 residues. The CDR3 reads CASSLWSTGELFF. The CDR3 nucleotides read TGTGCCAGCAGCTTATGGAGCACCGGGGAGCTGTTTTTT.

This chain links TRBV29-1 with TRBJ2-1; the D is unclear. The V and J ends lost 3 bases and 2 bases respectively, with 11 bases between them. The CDR3 is 14 residues long. Per the germline V gene, CDR1 is SQVTM and CDR2 is ANQGSEA. CDR3: CSVDPESAYNEQFF. In DNA, the CDR3 is TGCAGCGTTGACCCGGAAAGCGCCTACAATGAGCAGTTCTTC.

The chain recombines TRBV5-1 with TRBJ2-3; 12 positions match TRBD2. Unmatched junction bases numbered 10, after V lost 2 bases and J lost 0 bases. Germline V gene sequence: CDR1 SGHRS, CDR2 YFSETQ. This CDR3 contains 19 residues. The CDR3 loop is CASSLYPTSGGPSTDTQYF. CDR3 DNA sequence: TGCGCCAGCAGCTTATATCCGACTAGCGGGGGCCCTAGCACAGATACGCAGTATTTT. The entire variable domain, with the rest obtained from reference TRBV5-1 and TRBJ2-3, is as follows: KAGVTQTPRYLIKTRGQQVTLSCSPISGHRSVSWYQQTPGQGLQFLFEYFSETQRNKGNFPGRFSGRQFSNSRSEMNVSTLELGDSALYLCASSLYPTSGGPSTDTQYFGPGTRLTVL.

The V gene is TRBV15, the J gene TRBJ1-3; D possibly corresponds to TRBD1 (5 bases). V was clipped by 1 base and J by 1 base, with 14 bases between them. CDR3 size: 17 residues. The germline CDR1 and CDR2 sequences are LNHNV and YYDKDF (reference sequence). The CDR3: CATSRVGGDSSGNTIYF. CDR3 coding DNA: TGTGCCACCAGCAGAGTTGGAGGGGATAGTTCTGGAAACACCATATATTTT.

The chain combines TRBV30 with TRBJ1-2; no clear D. Germline lookup yields CDR1 GTSNPN and CDR2 SVGIG (reference sequence). This CDR3 has 13 residues. V lost 8 bases and J lost 1, with 14 bases in between. CDR3: CAGVRGLNYGYTF. CDR3 coding DNA: TGTGCCGGGGTAAGAGGCCTTAACTATGGCTACACCTTC.

The chain has TRBV18 and TRBJ2-7, with D unresolved. V was shortened by 5 bases and J by 4 bases, with 12 bases between the two germline ends. Germline V CDR1 and CDR2: KGHSH, LQKENI. CDR3 length equals 13 residues. The CDR3 sequence: CASSSGGWYEQYF. The DNA of the CDR3 is TGTGCCAGCTCATCGGGTGGTTGGTACGAGCAGTACTTC.

The V call is TRBV11-2, the J call TRBJ1-6; no reliable D call. CDR1 and CDR2 (germline): SGHAT, FQNNGV. The CDR3 loop spans 15 amino acids. Trimming pared 5 bases from V and 4 bases from J, leaving 12 bases between. CDR3 protein: CASSPGSVYNSPLHF. The CDR3 DNA reads as TGTGCCAGCAGCCCCGGTTCCGTTTATAATTCACCCCTCCACTTT.

CDR3 bases: TGTGCCAGCAGTGCCGTACTCCTGGATTCACCCCTCCACTTT. Translating gives CASSAVLLDSPLHF. This rearrangement joins TRBV27 to TRBJ1-6, with D hard to call. The CDR3 runs to 14 residues. Trimming cost V 5 bases and J 8 bases, with 13 bases left between them. Germline CDR1 is MNHEY and CDR2 is SMNVEV (reference sequence).

The CDR3 loop reads CASSLAGTLNIQYF. Here the CDR3 DNA reads TGTGCCAGCAGCTTGGCCGGGACATTGAACATTCAGTACTTC. The chain is built from TRBV5-8 and TRBJ2-4, with D tentatively TRBD1 (6 bases). Germline values: CDR1 SGHTS, CDR2 YDEGEE. V lost 0 bases and J 7 bases, leaving 11 bases between the germline ends. The CDR3 sequence is 14 residues long.

The rearrangement links TRBV6-5 to TRBJ2-7, with D perhaps matching TRBD1 or TRBD2 (5 bases each). CDR3 length: 15 amino acids. With 0 bases removed from V and 6 bases from J, the gap between germline ends came to 15 bases. Germline V gives CDR1 MNHEY, CDR2 SVGAGI. CDR3 loop: CASSYSRAGIGEQYF. In nucleotides, the CDR3 is TGTGCCAGCAGTTACTCGAGGGCAGGGATTGGCGAGCAGTACTTC.

The CDR3 is CASSLGTASYEQYF. The CDR3 DNA is TGCGCCAGCAGCTTGGGGACGGCCTCCTACGAGCAGTACTTC. This chain uses TRBV5-1 with TRBJ2-7, with D hard to call. In germline, CDR1 is SGHRS, CDR2 YFSETQ. V lost 0 bases, J lost 0 bases, and 7 bases lay in between. The length of the CDR3 is 14 residues.